This T cell receptor beta chain is from a study of blood T cell repertoires in COVID-19. Profiling relied on immunoSEQ multiplex PCR, and the TCRdb table lists in-frame clones only, not all of them. The table has more than 70,000 clones, around 86% seen once. Trimming pared 1 base from V and 3 bases from J, leaving 16 bases between. The germline V gene has CDR1 SGHTA and CDR2 FQGNSA. The CDR3 has 17 residues. This clonotype was obtained from a human donor in a cohort sampled during active COVID-19. V and J are TRBV7-2 and TRBJ2-4, with D possibly matching TRBD2 (7 bases). The sequencing input was peripheral blood. CDR3 amino acids: CASSLGPGGGVKNIQYF. CDR3 bases: TGTGCCAGCAGCTTAGGGCCCGGCGGGGGCGTCAAAAACATTCAGTACTTC.